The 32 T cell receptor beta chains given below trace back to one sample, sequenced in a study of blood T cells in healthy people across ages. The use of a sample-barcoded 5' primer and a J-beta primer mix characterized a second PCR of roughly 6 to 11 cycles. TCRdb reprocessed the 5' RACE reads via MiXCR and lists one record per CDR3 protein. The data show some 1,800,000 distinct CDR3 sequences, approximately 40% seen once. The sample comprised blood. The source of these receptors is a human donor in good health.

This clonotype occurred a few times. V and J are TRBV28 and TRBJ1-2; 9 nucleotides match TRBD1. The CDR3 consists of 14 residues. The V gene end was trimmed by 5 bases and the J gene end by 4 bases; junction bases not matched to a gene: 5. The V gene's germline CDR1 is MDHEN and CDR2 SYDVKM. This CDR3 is CASSPTGGFYGYTF. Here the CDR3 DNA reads TGTGCCAGCAGTCCTACAGGGGGCTTCTATGGCTACACCTTC.

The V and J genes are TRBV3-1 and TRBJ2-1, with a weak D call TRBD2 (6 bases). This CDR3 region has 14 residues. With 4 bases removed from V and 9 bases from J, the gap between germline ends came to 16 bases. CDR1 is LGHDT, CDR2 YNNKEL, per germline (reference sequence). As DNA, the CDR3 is TGTGCCAGCAGCCCCCTCGGGGGATTTGGTGAGCAGTTCTTC. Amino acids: CASSPLGGFGEQFF.

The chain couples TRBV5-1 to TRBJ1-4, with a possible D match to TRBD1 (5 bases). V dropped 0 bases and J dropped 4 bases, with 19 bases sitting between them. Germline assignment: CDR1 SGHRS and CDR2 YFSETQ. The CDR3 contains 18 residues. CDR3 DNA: TGCGCCAGCAGCTTGGGGATTGGGGCATCTACTTTTAATGAAAAACTGTTTTTT. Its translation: CASSLGIGASTFNEKLFF.

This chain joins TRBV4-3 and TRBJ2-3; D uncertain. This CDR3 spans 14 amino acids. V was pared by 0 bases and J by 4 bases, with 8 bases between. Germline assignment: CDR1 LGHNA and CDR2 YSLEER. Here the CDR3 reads CASSQEGDSDTQYF. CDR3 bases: TGCGCCAGCAGCCAAGAGGGTGACTCAGATACGCAGTATTTT.

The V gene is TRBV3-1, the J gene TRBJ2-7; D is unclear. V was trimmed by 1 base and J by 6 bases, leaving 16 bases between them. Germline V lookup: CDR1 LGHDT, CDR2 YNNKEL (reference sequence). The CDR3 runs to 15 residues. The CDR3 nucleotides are TGTGCCAGCAGCCAAGGGACGGCCGGTTTACGCGAGCAGTACTTC. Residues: CASSQGTAGLREQYF.

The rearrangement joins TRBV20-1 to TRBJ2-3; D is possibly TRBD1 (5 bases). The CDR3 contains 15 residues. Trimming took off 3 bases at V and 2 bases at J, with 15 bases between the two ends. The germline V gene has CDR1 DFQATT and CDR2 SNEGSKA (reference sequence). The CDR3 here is CSASPQGYTTDTQYF. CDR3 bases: TGCAGTGCTAGCCCCCAGGGATATACCACAGATACGCAGTATTTT.

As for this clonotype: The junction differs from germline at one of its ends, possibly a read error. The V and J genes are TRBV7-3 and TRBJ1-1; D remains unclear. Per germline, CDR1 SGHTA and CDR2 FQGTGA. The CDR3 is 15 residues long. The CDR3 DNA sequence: TGTGCCAGCAGTTTAAGTGGCAGAGGAAACACTGAAGCTTTCTTT. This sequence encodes CASSLSGRGNTEAFF. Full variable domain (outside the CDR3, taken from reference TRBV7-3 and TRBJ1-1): GAGVSQTPSNKVTEKGKYVELRCDPISGHTALYWYRQSLGQGPEFLIYFQGTGAADDSGLPNDRFFAVRPEGSVSTLKIQRTERGDSAVYLCASSLSGRGNTEAFFGQGTRLTVV.

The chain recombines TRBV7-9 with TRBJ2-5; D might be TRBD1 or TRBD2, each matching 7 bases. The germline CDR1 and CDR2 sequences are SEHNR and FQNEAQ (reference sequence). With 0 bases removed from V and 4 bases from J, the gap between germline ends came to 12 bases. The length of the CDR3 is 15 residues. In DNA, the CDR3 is TGTGCCAGCAGCTTAGCGCAGGGGGGGCGAGAGACCCAGTACTTC. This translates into CASSLAQGGRETQYF.

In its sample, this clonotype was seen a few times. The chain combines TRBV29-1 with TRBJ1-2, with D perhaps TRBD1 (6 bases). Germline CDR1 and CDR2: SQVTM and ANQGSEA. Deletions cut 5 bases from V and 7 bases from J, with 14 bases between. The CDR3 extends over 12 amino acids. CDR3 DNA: TGCAGCGTTTATAGGGGGGAAGGTGGCTACACCTTC. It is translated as CSVYRGEGGYTF. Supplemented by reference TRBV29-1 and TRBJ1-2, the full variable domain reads SAVISQKPSRDICQRGTSLTIQCQVDSQVTMMFWYRQQPGQSLTLIATANQGSEATYESGFVIDKFPISRPNLTFSTLTVSNMSPEDSSIYLCSVYRGEGGYTFGSGTRLTVV.

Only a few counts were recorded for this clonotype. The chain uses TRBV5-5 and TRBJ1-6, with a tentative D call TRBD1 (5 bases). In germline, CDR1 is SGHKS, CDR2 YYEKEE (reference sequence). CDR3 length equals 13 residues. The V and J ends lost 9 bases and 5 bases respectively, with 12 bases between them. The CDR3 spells CATSGTNNSPLHF. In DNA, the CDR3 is TGTGCCACCTCAGGGACTAATAATTCACCCCTCCACTTT.

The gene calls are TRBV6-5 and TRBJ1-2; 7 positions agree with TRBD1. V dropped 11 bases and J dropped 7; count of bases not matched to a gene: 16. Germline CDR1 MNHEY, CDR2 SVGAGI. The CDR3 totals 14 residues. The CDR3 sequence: CAAARPTGTGGYTF. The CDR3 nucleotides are TGTGCCGCCGCGCGACCGACAGGGACGGGTGGCTACACCTTC.

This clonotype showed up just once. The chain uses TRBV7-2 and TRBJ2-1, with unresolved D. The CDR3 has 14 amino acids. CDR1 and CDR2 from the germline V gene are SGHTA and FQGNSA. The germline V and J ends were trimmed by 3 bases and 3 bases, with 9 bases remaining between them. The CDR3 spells CASSLRPYYNEQFF. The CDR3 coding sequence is TGTGCCAGCAGCTTGCGACCTTACTACAATGAGCAGTTCTTC. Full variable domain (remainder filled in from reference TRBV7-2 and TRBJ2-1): GAGVSQSPSNKVTEKGKDVELRCDPISGHTALYWYRQSLGQGLEFLIYFQGNSAPDKSGLPSDRFSAERTGGSVSTLTIQRTQQEDSAVYLCASSLRPYYNEQFFGPGTRLTVL.

The CDR3 coding sequence is TGTGGGCCGCCTAGTAATCAGCCCCAGCATTTT. Its translation: CGPPSNQPQHF. V and J are TRBV28 and TRBJ1-5; no clear D gene. This CDR3 is 11 amino acids long. The germline gives CDR1 MDHEN, CDR2 SYDVKM.

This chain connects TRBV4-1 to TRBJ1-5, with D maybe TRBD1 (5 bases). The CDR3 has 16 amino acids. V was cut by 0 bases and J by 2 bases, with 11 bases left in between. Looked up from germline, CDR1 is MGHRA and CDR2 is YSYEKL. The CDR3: CASSQDGDGRNQPQHF. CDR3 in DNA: TGCGCCAGCAGCCAAGATGGGGACGGCCGCAATCAGCCCCAGCATTTT.

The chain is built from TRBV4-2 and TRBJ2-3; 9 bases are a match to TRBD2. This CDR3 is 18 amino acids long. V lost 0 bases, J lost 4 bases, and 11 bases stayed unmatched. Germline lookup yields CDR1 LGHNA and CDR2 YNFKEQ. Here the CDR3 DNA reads TGTGCCAGCAGCCAAGAGGGTCCCGGACTAGCGCATGCAGATACGCAGTATTTT. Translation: CASSQEGPGLAHADTQYF.

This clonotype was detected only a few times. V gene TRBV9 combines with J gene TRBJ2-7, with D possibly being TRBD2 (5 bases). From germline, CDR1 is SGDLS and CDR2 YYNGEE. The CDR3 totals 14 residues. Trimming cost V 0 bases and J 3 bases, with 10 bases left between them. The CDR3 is CASSVGKGDYEQYF. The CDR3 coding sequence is TGTGCCAGCAGCGTAGGAAAGGGAGACTACGAGCAGTACTTC.

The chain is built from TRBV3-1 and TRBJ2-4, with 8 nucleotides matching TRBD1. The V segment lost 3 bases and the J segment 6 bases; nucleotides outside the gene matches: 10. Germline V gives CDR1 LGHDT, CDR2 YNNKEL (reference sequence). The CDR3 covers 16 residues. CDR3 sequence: CASSHLSTGVLNIQYF. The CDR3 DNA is TGTGCCAGCAGCCACCTCTCGACAGGGGTACTAAACATTCAGTACTTC.

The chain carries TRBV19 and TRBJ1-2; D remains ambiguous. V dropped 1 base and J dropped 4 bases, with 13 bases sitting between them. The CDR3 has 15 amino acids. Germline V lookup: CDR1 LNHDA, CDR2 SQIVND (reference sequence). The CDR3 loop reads CASSIGRGMGYGYTF. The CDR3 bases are TGTGCCAGTAGTATAGGGAGAGGGATGGGCTATGGCTACACCTTC.

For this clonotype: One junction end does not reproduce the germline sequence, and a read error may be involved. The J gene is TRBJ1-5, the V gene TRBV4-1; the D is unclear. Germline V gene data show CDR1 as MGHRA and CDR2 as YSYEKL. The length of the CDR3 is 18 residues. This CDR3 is CASSQDLIRAGSNQSQHF. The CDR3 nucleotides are TGCGCCAGCAGCCAAGATCTGATTAGGGCAGGAAGCAATCAGTCCCAGCATTTT.

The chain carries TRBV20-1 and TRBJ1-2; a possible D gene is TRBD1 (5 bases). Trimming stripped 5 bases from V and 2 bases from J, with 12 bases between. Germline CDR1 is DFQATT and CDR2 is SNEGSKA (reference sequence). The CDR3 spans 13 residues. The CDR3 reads CSALATENYGYTF. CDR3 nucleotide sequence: TGCAGTGCTCTAGCGACAGAAAACTATGGCTACACCTTC.

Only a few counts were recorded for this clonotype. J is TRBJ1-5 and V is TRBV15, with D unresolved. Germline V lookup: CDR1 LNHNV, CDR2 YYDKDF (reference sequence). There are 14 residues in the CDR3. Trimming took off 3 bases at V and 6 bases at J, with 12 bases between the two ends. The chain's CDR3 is CATSSGGWGQPQHF. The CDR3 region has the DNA TGTGCCACCAGCAGCGGAGGGTGGGGTCAGCCCCAGCATTTT.

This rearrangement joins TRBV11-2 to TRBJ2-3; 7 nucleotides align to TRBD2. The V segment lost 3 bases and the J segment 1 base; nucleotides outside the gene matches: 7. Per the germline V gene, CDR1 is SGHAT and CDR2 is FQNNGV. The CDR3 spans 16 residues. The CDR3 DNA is TGTGCCAGCAGCTTCAGCGGGGCCGTCGGCACAGATACGCAGTATTTT. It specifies CASSFSGAVGTDTQYF.

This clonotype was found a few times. As DNA, the CDR3 is TGTGCCAGCAGGCAGGACACCTCTTACGAGCAGTACTTC. This translates into CASRQDTSYEQYF. The chain recombines TRBV6-1 with TRBJ2-7; TRBD1 might be the D (5 bases). The CDR3 spans 13 residues. Per the germline V gene, CDR1 is MNHNS and CDR2 is SASEGT. V gave up 6 bases and J gave up 4 bases, with 13 bases separating them.

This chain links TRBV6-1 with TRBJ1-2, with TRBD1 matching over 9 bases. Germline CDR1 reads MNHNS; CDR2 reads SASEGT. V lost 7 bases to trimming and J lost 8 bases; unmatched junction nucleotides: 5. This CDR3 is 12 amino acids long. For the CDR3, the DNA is TGTGCCAGCATAGGACAGGGGTCGGGCTACACCTTC. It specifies CASIGQGSGYTF.

The CDR3 spells CSARDPKGLGDTEAFF. As DNA, the CDR3 is TGCAGTGCTAGAGACCCCAAAGGGCTCGGGGACACTGAAGCTTTCTTT. This chain links TRBV20-1 with TRBJ1-1; D remains unclear. CDR1 is DFQATT and CDR2 is SNEGSKA in the germline V gene (reference sequence). Deletions cut 0 bases from V and 3 bases from J, with 17 bases between. The CDR3 totals 16 residues.

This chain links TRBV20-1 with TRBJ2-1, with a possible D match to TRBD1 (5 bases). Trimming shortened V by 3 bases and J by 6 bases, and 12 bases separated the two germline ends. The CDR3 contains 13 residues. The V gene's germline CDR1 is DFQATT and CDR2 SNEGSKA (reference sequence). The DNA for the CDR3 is TGCAGTGCTAGTTCAATCCAGGGCAATGAGCAGTTCTTC. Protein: CSASSIQGNEQFF.

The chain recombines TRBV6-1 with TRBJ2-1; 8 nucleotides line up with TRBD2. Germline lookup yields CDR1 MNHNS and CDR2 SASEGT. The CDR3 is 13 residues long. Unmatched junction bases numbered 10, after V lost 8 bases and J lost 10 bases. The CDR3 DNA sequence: TGTGCCAGCGGAGCGGGGGCATTGGGCGAGCAGTTCTTC. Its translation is CASGAGALGEQFF.

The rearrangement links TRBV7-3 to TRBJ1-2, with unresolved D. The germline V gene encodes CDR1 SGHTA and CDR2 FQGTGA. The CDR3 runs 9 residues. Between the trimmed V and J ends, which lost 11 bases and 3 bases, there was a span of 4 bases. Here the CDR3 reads CAVHYGYTF. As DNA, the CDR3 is TGTGCCGTTCACTATGGCTACACCTTC.

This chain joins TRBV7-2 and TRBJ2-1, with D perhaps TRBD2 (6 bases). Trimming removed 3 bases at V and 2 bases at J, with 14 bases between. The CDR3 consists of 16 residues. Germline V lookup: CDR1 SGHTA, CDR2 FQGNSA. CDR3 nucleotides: TGTGCCAGCAGCTTGAGAGGAGGGGTCGCCTACAATGAGCAGTTCTTC. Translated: CASSLRGGVAYNEQFF.

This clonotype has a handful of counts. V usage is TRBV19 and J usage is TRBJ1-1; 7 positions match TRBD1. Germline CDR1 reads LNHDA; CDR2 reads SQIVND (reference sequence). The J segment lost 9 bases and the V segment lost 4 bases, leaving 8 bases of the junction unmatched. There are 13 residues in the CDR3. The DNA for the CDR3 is TGTGCCAGTAGTAGCCGGGACAGACGTAAAGCTTTCTTT. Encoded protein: CASSSRDRRKAFF.

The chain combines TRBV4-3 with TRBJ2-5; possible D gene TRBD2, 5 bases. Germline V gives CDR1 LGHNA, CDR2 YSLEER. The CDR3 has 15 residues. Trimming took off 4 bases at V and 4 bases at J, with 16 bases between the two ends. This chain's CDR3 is CASSPRREGLETQYF. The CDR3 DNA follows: TGCGCCAGCAGCCCCAGGCGCGAAGGACTAGAGACCCAGTACTTC.

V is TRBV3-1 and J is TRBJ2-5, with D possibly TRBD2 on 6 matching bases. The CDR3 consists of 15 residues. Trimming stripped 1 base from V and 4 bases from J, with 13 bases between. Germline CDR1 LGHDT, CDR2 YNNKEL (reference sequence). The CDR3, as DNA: TGTGCCAGCAGCCAAGTTTATACAGCGGGAGAGACCCAGTACTTC. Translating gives CASSQVYTAGETQYF.